The 30 T cell receptor beta chains below come from one sample, sequenced in a study of early T cells in non-severe SARS-CoV-2 infection. TCRdb independently ran MiXCR on the 5' RACE reads; one entry per CDR3 protein. The sample lists tens of thousands of distinct CDR3 sequences, more than 5% occurring once. Sequenced input: whole blood. All receptors derive from an adult who was a healthcare worker with PCR-confirmed SARS-CoV-2 infection or an uninfected control (not recorded which).

This clonotype was recorded a few times. CDR3 loop: CATTPRGQGNQPQHF. The CDR3 coding sequence is TGTGCCACTACACCTCGGGGACAGGGCAATCAGCCCCAGCATTTT. The rearrangement joins TRBV19 to TRBJ1-5; 8 nucleotides line up with TRBD1. This CDR3 contains 15 residues. Germline assignment: CDR1 LNHDA and CDR2 SQIVND (reference sequence). V lost 10 bases and J lost 2; bases outside the gene matches: 10. The full variable domain, completed using reference TRBV19 and TRBJ1-5, is DGGITQSPKYLFRKEGQNVTLSCEQNLNHDAMYWYRQDPGQGLRLIYYSQIVNDFQKGDIAEGYSVSREKKESFPLTVTSAQKNPTAFYLCATTPRGQGNQPQHFGDGTRLSIL.

V is TRBV7-8 and J is TRBJ2-1, with D unresolved. Germline V gene data show CDR1 as SGHVS and CDR2 as FQNEAQ. The CDR3 extends over 14 amino acids. The ends were cut back, 1 base at V and 6 bases at J, with 10 bases in the middle. The CDR3 is CASSLGGTANEQFF. CDR3 in DNA: TGTGCCAGCAGCTTAGGGGGAACTGCCAATGAGCAGTTCTTC.

CDR3 sequence (DNA): TGTGCCAGCAGCGGAGGGAACACGGTTAAGAGGGGCTACACCTTC. The encoded protein is CASSGGNTVKRGYTF. The gene calls are TRBV5-5 and TRBJ1-2; D is uncertain. Trimming shortened V by 4 bases and J by 8 bases, and 21 bases separated the two germline ends. Germline loops: CDR1 SGHKS, CDR2 YYEKEE (reference sequence). There are 15 residues in the CDR3.

The genes are TRBV10-3 and TRBJ2-7; D might be TRBD1 or TRBD2, each matching 6 bases. Per the germline V gene, CDR1 is ENHRY and CDR2 is SYGVKD. Trimming took 7 bases from V and 6 from J, leaving 22 bases between them. The CDR3 is 15 residues long. The CDR3 spells CAITEGGPSESEQYF. DNA for the CDR3: TGTGCCATCACGGAGGGGGGTCCCTCAGAATCCGAGCAGTACTTC.

This clonotype was seen ten or more times. The chain carries TRBV20-1 and TRBJ2-4; 11 nucleotides align to TRBD1. There are 16 residues in the CDR3. Trimming took 2 bases from V and 0 from J; bases not matched to a gene: 3. Germline loops: CDR1 DFQATT, CDR2 SNEGSKA (reference sequence). The CDR3 DNA follows: TGCAGTGCTAGACGGGACAGGGGGACAGCCAAAAACATTCAGTACTTC. Translated, it gives CSARRDRGTAKNIQYF.

V usage is TRBV18 and J usage is TRBJ1-1; a weak D match, TRBD1 (5 bases). Trimming pared 6 bases from V and 3 bases from J, leaving 14 bases between. The CDR3 extends over 14 amino acids. The V gene's germline CDR1 is KGHSH and CDR2 LQKENI. The CDR3 DNA sequence: TGTGCCAGCTCCCCCGGGGGGTCCCACACTGAAGCTTTCTTT. Translating it yields CASSPGGSHTEAFF.

At least ten counts were recorded for this clonotype. The chain combines TRBV7-9 with TRBJ1-1, with D possibly matching TRBD1 (6 bases). Between the trimmed V and J ends, which lost 5 bases and 1 base, there was a span of 26 bases. CDR1 SEHNR and CDR2 FQNEAQ come from the germline V gene (reference sequence). The CDR3 runs to 19 residues. CDR3 region: CASSPVGFGGRVGNTEAFF. The CDR3 bases are TGTGCCAGCAGCCCAGTGGGGTTTGGGGGGCGAGTTGGGAACACTGAAGCTTTCTTT.

This clonotype was observed at least ten times. This chain joins TRBV6-5 and TRBJ1-2, with 9 positions matching TRBD1. Germline assignment: CDR1 MNHEY and CDR2 SVGAGI. The CDR3 covers 15 residues. The V segment lost 2 bases and the J segment 8 bases; nucleotides outside the gene matches: 9. The CDR3 DNA reads TGTGCCAGCAGTTACGGTACCGGGACAGGGATCGGCTACACCTTC. Translating gives CASSYGTGTGIGYTF.

This clonotype has a count of ten or more. V and J are TRBV2 and TRBJ1-1; D is undetermined. In germline, CDR1 is SNHLY, CDR2 FYNNEI. The germline V and J ends were trimmed by 6 bases and 1 base, with 3 bases remaining between them. The CDR3 contains 11 residues. CDR3 amino acids: CASRRNTEAFF. The CDR3 bases are TGTGCCAGCAGGCGGAACACTGAAGCTTTCTTT.

This clonotype was seen only a few times. The chain recombines TRBV12-3 or TRBV12-4 with TRBJ2-2, with D unclear. CDR3 length: 15 amino acids. V was shortened by 3 bases and J by 5 bases, with 13 bases between the two germline ends. CDR3 nucleotide sequence: TGTGCCAGCAGTTTGGGATGGCCTAGGACCGGGGAGCTGTTTTTT. Translating it yields CASSLGWPRTGELFF.

CDR3 DNA: TGCAGTGCTAGAACCTCCTACGAGCAGTACTTC. Translated: CSARTSYEQYF. V gene TRBV20-1 combines with J gene TRBJ2-7, with D hard to call. The germline gives CDR1 DFQATT, CDR2 SNEGSKA (reference sequence). With 2 bases removed from V and 0 bases from J, the gap between germline ends came to 2 bases. CDR3 length: 11 amino acids.

This clonotype came up a few times. In DNA form, the CDR3 reads TGTGCCAGCAGCGTAGCAGCAGGGGCTGGAAACACCATATATTTT. This translates into CASSVAAGAGNTIYF. The chain recombines TRBV9 with TRBJ1-3, with a possible D match to TRBD1 (6 bases). Between the trimmed V and J ends, which lost 0 bases and 2 bases, there was a span of 9 bases. Germline values: CDR1 SGDLS, CDR2 YYNGEE. This CDR3 comprises 15 residues.

Ten or more counts support this clonotype. This rearrangement joins TRBV5-1 to TRBJ2-2; D gene ambiguous. The V end was cut by 4 bases, the J end by 4 bases, with 14 bases between. CDR1 SGHRS and CDR2 YFSETQ come from the germline V gene. The CDR3 is 15 amino acids. In DNA form, the CDR3 reads TGCGCCAGCAGCCCACTTCAGGTCCCCACCGGGGAGCTGTTTTTT. It translates to CASSPLQVPTGELFF. The full variable domain, completed using reference TRBV5-1 and TRBJ2-2, is KAGVTQTPRYLIKTRGQQVTLSCSPISGHRSVSWYQQTPGQGLQFLFEYFSETQRNKGNFPGRFSGRQFSNSRSEMNVSTLELGDSALYLCASSPLQVPTGELFFGEGSRLTVL.

There are many counts of this clonotype. This chain uses TRBV13 with TRBJ1-1; no reliable D call. Trimming pared 0 bases from V and 7 bases from J, leaving 12 bases between. Germline CDR1 reads PRHDT; CDR2 reads FYEKMQ (reference sequence). This CDR3 has 14 residues. The DNA for the CDR3 is TGTGCCAGCAGCTTAGGGCGGCTAGGCGGTGAAGCTTTCTTT. Its protein product is CASSLGRLGGEAFF.

V and J are TRBV6-1 and TRBJ2-2; D perhaps matches TRBD1 (7 bases). Looked up from germline, CDR1 is MNHNS and CDR2 is SASEGT. V was shortened by 3 bases and J by 0 bases, with 11 bases between the two germline ends. The CDR3 consists of 16 residues. CDR3 sequence reads: CASSDRGEPNTGELFF. In DNA form, the CDR3 reads TGTGCCAGCAGTGACAGGGGGGAACCGAACACCGGGGAGCTGTTTTTT.

This rearrangement joins TRBV7-2 to TRBJ2-1; 10 nucleotides align to TRBD2. From germline, CDR1 is SGHTA and CDR2 FQGNSA. The CDR3 runs 19 residues. J was trimmed by 2 bases and V by 1 base; bases with no gene match: 11. The CDR3 here is CASSLGSGRSSPAYNEQFF. DNA of the CDR3: TGTGCCAGCAGCTTAGGTAGCGGGAGGTCTTCTCCAGCCTACAATGAGCAGTTCTTC.

In its sample, this clonotype was seen many times. V and J are TRBV10-3 and TRBJ1-3; no firm D call. Per the germline V gene, CDR1 is ENHRY and CDR2 is SYGVKD. This CDR3 is 16 amino acids long. V was pared by 6 bases and J by 0 bases, with 15 bases between. CDR3 region: CAISQRFTDSGNTIYF. The CDR3 bases are TGTGCCATCAGCCAGAGGTTCACAGACTCTGGAAACACCATATATTTT.

This clonotype was observed many times. J is TRBJ2-7 and V is TRBV2, with D perhaps TRBD1 (6 bases). The CDR3 is 12 residues long. V lost 8 bases and J lost 4, with 12 bases in between. The germline gives CDR1 SNHLY, CDR2 FYNNEI. In DNA, the CDR3 is TGTGCCAGCTACAGGGCAGGTTACGAGCAGTACTTC. It is translated as CASYRAGYEQYF.

This clonotype was recorded at least ten times. The chain recombines TRBV12-3 or TRBV12-4 with TRBJ2-1; weak D call: TRBD1 (6 bases). The CDR3 is made up of 17 amino acids. Trimming removed 6 bases at V and 1 base at J, with 19 bases between. CDR3 in amino acids: CASSLGFQGWSYNEQFF. The DNA for the CDR3 is TGTGCCAGCAGCCTTGGCTTTCAGGGGTGGTCCTACAATGAGCAGTTCTTC.

This clonotype was counted only a few times. CDR3 loop: CASGFRPTLNEKLFF. For the CDR3, the DNA is TGTGCTAGTGGTTTCCGTCCAACCCTTAATGAAAAACTGTTTTTT. The chain uses TRBV12-5 and TRBJ1-4; D remains unclear. The V gene's germline CDR1 is LGHNT and CDR2 FRNRAP. This CDR3 contains 15 residues. V dropped 3 bases and J dropped 4 bases, with 12 bases sitting between them.

This clonotype has a handful of counts. The chain has TRBV7-9 and TRBJ2-1; 9 positions match TRBD2. This CDR3 region has 16 residues. The V segment lost 4 bases and the J segment 6 bases; nucleotides outside the gene matches: 10. The V gene's germline CDR1 is SEHNR and CDR2 FQNEAQ (reference sequence). CDR3: CASSSLGGGAVNEQFF. The CDR3 nucleotides are TGTGCCAGCAGCTCGCTCGGCGGGGGGGCCGTCAATGAGCAGTTCTTC.

This clonotype occurred many times. The genes are TRBV3-1 and TRBJ1-1, with D unresolved. Germline loops: CDR1 LGHDT, CDR2 YNNKEL (reference sequence). V shed 3 bases and J shed 0 bases, with 8 bases lying between them. The CDR3 is 14 amino acids. CDR3 amino acids: CASSQRQMNTEAFF. As DNA, the CDR3 is TGTGCCAGCAGCCAGAGGCAGATGAACACTGAAGCTTTCTTT.

This clonotype was found many times. The chain carries TRBV3-1 and TRBJ2-5; unclear D gene. The V end was cut by 3 bases, the J end by 3 bases, with 11 bases between. Per the germline V gene, CDR1 is LGHDT and CDR2 is YNNKEL (reference sequence). The CDR3 is 14 amino acids. The CDR3 DNA follows: TGTGCCAGCAGCCACCGGCTTGGAAAAGAGACCCAGTACTTC. This encodes CASSHRLGKETQYF.

The rearrangement uses TRBV7-9 and TRBJ1-6; D call uncertain. The CDR3 covers 14 residues. Per germline, CDR1 SEHNR and CDR2 FQNEAQ (reference sequence). The CDR3 sequence is CASSEVPIYSPLHF. CDR3 DNA sequence: TGTGCTTCATCGGAGGTGCCTATCTATTCACCCCTCCACTTT.

This clonotype was found many times. The V gene is TRBV5-1, the J gene TRBJ2-7, with no clear D. The CDR3 is 13 amino acids. CDR1 is SGHRS, CDR2 YFSETQ, per germline. Trimming shortened V by 1 base and J by 4 bases, and 9 bases separated the two germline ends. The CDR3 sequence: CASSLTPPYEQYF. The CDR3 coding sequence is TGCGCCAGCAGCTTGACACCTCCATACGAGCAGTACTTC.

This clonotype was seen a few times. The V call is TRBV5-1, the J call TRBJ1-3; no reliable D call. The V end lost 3 bases, the J end lost 7 bases, and 5 bases lay between the germline ends. The germline V gene encodes CDR1 SGHRS and CDR2 YFSETQ. This CDR3 comprises 11 residues. CDR3 residues: CASSSLNTIYF. CDR3 coding DNA: TGCGCCAGCAGCTCGCTGAACACCATATATTTT.

The sample holds many counts of this clonotype. The rearrangement joins TRBV2 to TRBJ1-2; 7 positions agree with TRBD1. With 5 bases clipped from V and 8 bases from J, the junction kept 8 bases outside the gene matches. This CDR3 has 13 amino acids. Germline V gene lookup returns CDR1 SNHLY and CDR2 FYNNEI. This chain's CDR3 is CASSSQGPRGYTF. The CDR3 DNA sequence: TGTGCCAGCAGTTCACAGGGGCCTCGAGGCTACACCTTC.

Ten or more counts support this clonotype. The chain couples TRBV7-9 to TRBJ2-7, with D possibly being TRBD2 (6 bases). Deletions cut 8 bases from V and 7 bases from J, with 12 bases between. This CDR3 has 11 amino acids. Per germline, CDR1 SEHNR and CDR2 FQNEAQ (reference sequence). CDR3 in DNA: TGTGCCAGCGAAGGAGGGGAAGAGCAGTACTTC. The encoded protein is CASEGGEEQYF. The variable domain in full, completed from reference TRBV7-9 and TRBJ2-7, reads DTGVSQNPRHKITKRGQNVTFRCDPISEHNRLYWYRQTLGQGPEFLTYFQNEAQLEKSRLLSDRFSAERPKGSFSTLEIQRTEQGDSAMYLCASEGGEEQYFGPGTRLTVT.

This clonotype appeared a single time. Since a much larger clone is just one base distant, this may be a read error. V and J are TRBV9 and TRBJ2-3; TRBD2 aligns across 12 bases. This CDR3 comprises 17 residues. The V gene end was trimmed by 0 bases and the J gene end by 4 bases; junction bases not matched to a gene: 6. Per germline, CDR1 SGDLS and CDR2 YYNGEE. The CDR3 region is CASSVGTSGKGADTQYF. DNA for the CDR3: TGTGCCAGCAGCGTAGGGACTAGCGGGAAAGGGGCAGATACGCAGTATTTT.

This clonotype was picked up many times. This chain joins TRBV20-1 and TRBJ1-6; no reliable D call. The length of the CDR3 is 16 residues. From germline, CDR1 is DFQATT and CDR2 SNEGSKA (reference sequence). V was trimmed by 3 bases and J by 8 bases, leaving 20 bases between them. The CDR3 loop reads CSARATPSGKYSPLHF. DNA for the CDR3: TGCAGTGCTAGGGCTACCCCCTCTGGAAAATATTCACCCCTCCACTTT.